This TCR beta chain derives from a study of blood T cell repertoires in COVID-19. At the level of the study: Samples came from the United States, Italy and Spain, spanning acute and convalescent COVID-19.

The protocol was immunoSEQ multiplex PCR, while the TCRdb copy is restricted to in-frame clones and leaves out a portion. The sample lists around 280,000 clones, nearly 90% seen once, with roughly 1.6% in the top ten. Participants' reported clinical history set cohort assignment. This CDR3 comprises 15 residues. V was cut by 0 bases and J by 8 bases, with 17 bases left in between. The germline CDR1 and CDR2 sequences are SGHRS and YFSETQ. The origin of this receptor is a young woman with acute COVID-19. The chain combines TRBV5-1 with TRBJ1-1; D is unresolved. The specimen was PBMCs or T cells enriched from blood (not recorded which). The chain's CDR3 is CASSLEIIPGHEAFF. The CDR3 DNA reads TGCGCCAGCAGCTTGGAAATCATCCCAGGCCACGAAGCTTTCTTT.